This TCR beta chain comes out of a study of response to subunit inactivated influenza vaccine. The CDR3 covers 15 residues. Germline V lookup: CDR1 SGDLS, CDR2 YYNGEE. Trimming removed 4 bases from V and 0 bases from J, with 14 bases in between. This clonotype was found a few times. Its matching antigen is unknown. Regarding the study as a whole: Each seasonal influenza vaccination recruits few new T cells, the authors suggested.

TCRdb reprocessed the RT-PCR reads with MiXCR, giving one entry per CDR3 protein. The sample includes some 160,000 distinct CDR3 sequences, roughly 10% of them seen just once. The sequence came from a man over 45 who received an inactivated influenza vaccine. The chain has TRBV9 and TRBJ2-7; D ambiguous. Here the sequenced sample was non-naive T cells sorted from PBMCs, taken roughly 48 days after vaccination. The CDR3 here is CASSQPLVLSYEQYF. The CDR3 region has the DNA TGTGCCAGCAGCCAACCCCTGGTCCTCTCCTACGAGCAGTACTTC.